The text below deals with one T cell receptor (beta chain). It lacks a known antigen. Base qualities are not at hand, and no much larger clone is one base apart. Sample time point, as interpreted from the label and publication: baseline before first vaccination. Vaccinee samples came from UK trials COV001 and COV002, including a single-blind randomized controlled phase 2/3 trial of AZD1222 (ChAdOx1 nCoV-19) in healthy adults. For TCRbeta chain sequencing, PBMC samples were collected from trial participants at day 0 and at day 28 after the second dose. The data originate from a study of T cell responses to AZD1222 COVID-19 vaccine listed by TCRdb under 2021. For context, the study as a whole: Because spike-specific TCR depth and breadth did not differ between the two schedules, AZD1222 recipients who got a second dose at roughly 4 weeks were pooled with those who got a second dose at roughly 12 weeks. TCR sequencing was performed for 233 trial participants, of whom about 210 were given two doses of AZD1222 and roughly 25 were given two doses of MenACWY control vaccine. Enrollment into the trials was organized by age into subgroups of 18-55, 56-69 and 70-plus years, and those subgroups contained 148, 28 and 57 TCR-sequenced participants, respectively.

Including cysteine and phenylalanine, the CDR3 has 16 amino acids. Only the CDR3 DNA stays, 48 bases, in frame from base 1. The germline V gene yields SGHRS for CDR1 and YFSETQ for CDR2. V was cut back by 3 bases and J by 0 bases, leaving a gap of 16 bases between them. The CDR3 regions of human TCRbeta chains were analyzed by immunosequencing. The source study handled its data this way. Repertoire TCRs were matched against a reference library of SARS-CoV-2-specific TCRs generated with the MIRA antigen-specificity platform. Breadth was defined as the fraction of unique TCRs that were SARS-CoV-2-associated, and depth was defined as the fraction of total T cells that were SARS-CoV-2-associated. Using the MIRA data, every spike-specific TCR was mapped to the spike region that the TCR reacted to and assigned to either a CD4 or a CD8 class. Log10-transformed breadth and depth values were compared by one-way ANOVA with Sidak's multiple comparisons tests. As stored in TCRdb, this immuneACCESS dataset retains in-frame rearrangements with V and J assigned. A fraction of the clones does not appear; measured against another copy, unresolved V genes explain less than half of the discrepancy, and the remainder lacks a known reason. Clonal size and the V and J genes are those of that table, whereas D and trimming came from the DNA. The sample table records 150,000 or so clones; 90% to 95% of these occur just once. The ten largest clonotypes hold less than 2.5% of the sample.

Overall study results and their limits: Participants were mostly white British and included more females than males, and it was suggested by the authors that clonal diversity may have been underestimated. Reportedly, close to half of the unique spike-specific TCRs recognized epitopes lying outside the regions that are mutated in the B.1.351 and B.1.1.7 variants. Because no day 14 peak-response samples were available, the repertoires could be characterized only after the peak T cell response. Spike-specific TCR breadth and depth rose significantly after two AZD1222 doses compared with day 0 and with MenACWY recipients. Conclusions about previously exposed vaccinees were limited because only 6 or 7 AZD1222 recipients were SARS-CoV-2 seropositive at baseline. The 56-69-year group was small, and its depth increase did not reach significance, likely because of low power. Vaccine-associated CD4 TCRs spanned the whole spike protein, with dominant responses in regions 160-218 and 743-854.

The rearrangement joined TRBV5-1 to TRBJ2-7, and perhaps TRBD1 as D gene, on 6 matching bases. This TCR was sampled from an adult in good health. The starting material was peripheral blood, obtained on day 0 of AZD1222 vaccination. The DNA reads TGCGCCAGCAGCTCTACTAGGACAGAGATCTCCTACGAGCAGTACTTC. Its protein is CASSSTRTEISYEQYF.